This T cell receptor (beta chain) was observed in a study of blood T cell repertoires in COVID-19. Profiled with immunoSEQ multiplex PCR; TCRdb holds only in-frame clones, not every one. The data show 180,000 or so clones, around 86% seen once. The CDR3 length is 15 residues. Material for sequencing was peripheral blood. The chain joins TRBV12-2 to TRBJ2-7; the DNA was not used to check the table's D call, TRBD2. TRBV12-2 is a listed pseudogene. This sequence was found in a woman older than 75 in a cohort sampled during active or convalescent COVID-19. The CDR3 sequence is CASRPEASLSYEQYV. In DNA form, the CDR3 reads TGTGCAAGTCGCCCAGAGGCTAGCCTCTCCTACGAGCAGTACGTC.